These 23 T cell receptor beta chains share one sample of origin, sequenced in a study of cytomegalovirus exposure and HLA in healthy donors. With 60 Vbeta and 13 Jbeta primers, the PCR was carried out. Clones were sequenced by immunoSEQ multiplex PCR, and TCRdb holds only the in-frame ones, with some missing. Seen here are 90,000 to 150,000 clones, 70% to 85% observed once, and the top ten hold 9.5% to 13%. What was sequenced was PBMCs. The receptors shown here come from a woman aged 50 to 60 in good health and CMV-seropositive.

In regard to this clone: The junction and the germline gene differ at one end; a read error may be behind it. The same CDR3 also results from other DNA sequences found in this sample. The rearrangement joins TRBV27 to TRBJ1-5; a possible D gene is TRBD1 (6 bases). The CDR3 loop spans 16 amino acids. Germline CDR1 MNHEY, CDR2 SMNVEV (reference sequence). CDR3 sequence (DNA): TGTGCCAGCAGTTTAAGCGGGGGCTATAGCAATCAGCCCCAGCACTTT. This gives the protein CASSLSGGYSNQPQHF.

The V call is TRBV29-1, the J call TRBJ2-5, with D tentatively TRBD1 (5 bases). The germline gives CDR1 SQVTM, CDR2 ANQGSEA. CDR3 length equals 14 residues. The V end lost 0 bases, the J end lost 4 bases, and 12 bases lay between the germline ends. CDR3 sequence: CSVEDIVRGETQYF. CDR3 in DNA: TGCAGCGTTGAAGATATTGTAAGGGGAGAGACCCAGTACTTC.

This clone was counted between two and nine times. The rearrangement joins TRBV7-6 to TRBJ1-1, with 7 bases aligning to TRBD1. The CDR3 is 12 amino acids. Germline assignment: CDR1 SGHVS and CDR2 FNYEAQ. J was trimmed by 11 bases and V by 5 bases; bases with no gene match: 8. The CDR3 DNA follows: TGTGCCAGCAGCCAGGACAGGCTGCGGGCTTTCTTT. Protein product: CASSQDRLRAFF.

V and J are TRBV27 and TRBJ1-4; possibly TRBD1 for D (6 bases). The CDR3 runs 14 residues. V lost 4 bases and J 8 bases, leaving 14 bases between the germline ends. CDR1 MNHEY and CDR2 SMNVEV come from the germline V gene (reference sequence). The CDR3 nucleotides are TGTGCCAGCAGTTCCCGGACAGTCGGAGAAAAACTGTTTTTT. Protein sequence: CASSSRTVGEKLFF.

This chain uses TRBV7-2 with TRBJ1-5, with TRBD1 matching over 9 bases. CDR1 is SGHTA and CDR2 is FQGNSA in the germline V gene. V shed 5 bases and J 2 bases; nucleotides not matched to a gene: 7. The CDR3 covers 16 residues. As DNA, the CDR3 is TGTGCCAGCAGCATACAGGGGGCTTGGGGCAATCAGCCCCAGCATTTT. This sequence encodes CASSIQGAWGNQPQHF.

CDR3 bases: TGTGCCAGCAGCTTAGGAGCGGGGGGATTTGAGCAGTTCTTC. It translates to CASSLGAGGFEQFF. The J gene is TRBJ2-1, the V gene TRBV7-9, with 9 nucleotides matching TRBD2. J was trimmed by 9 bases and V by 1 base; bases with no gene match: 4. The CDR3 loop spans 14 amino acids. In germline, CDR1 is SEHNR, CDR2 FQNEAQ (reference sequence). Filled out from reference TRBV7-9 and TRBJ2-1, the complete variable domain reads DTGVSQNPRHKITKRGQNVTFRCDPISEHNRLYWYRQTLGQGPEFLTYFQNEAQLEKSRLLSDRFSAERPKGSFSTLEIQRTEQGDSAMYLCASSLGAGGFEQFFGPGTRLTVL.

Worth noting for this clone: At the DNA level, this CDR3 is encoded by other sequences in the same sample as well. The J gene is TRBJ2-3, the V gene TRBV5-1; the D gene is possibly TRBD2 (5 bases). V lost 0 bases to trimming and J lost 1 base, with 9 bases between them. CDR1 and CDR2 from the germline V gene are SGHRS and YFSETQ. There are 15 residues in the CDR3. In DNA form, the CDR3 reads TGCGCCAGCAGCTTGGGAGGTAGCGGCACAGATACGCAGTATTTT. Translation gives CASSLGGSGTDTQYF.

The gene calls are TRBV30 and TRBJ2-7, with D tentatively TRBD2 (5 bases). Trimming removed 2 bases at V and 9 bases at J, with 23 bases between. This CDR3 contains 15 residues. CDR1 is GTSNPN, CDR2 SVGIG, per germline (reference sequence). The CDR3 spells CAWSLLAGAGVAQYF. CDR3 DNA: TGTGCCTGGAGTCTTCTAGCCGGAGCTGGGGTGGCGCAGTACTTC.

This clone was detected a few times. The V call is TRBV5-5, the J call TRBJ1-3; D uncertain. Germline V gives CDR1 SGHKS, CDR2 YYEKEE (reference sequence). The CDR3 totals 13 residues. V lost 3 bases to trimming and J lost 4 bases, with 8 bases between them. CDR3 in amino acids: CASSYTPGNTIYF. The CDR3 DNA reads as TGTGCCAGCAGCTATACTCCCGGAAACACCATATATTTT.

V and J are TRBV5-4 and TRBJ2-3; perhaps TRBD1 as D (6 bases). The CDR3 covers 14 residues. V was shortened by 1 base and J by 4 bases, with 10 bases between the two germline ends. From germline, CDR1 is SGHNT and CDR2 YYREEE (reference sequence). The CDR3 coding sequence is TGTGCCAGCAGCTTGTCAGGGGCTTCAGATACGCAGTATTTT. Translating it yields CASSLSGASDTQYF.

V gene TRBV2 combines with J gene TRBJ2-5, with a tentative D call TRBD2 (5 bases). Deletions cut 7 bases from V and 0 bases from J, with 12 bases between. The CDR3 loop spans 14 amino acids. Germline loops: CDR1 SNHLY, CDR2 FYNNEI. The CDR3 loop reads CASTDWRNQETQYF. The CDR3 DNA reads TGTGCCAGCACGGACTGGAGAAACCAAGAGACCCAGTACTTC.

This clone was observed a few times. V gene TRBV28 combines with J gene TRBJ1-2, with 7 nucleotides matching TRBD1. V shed 6 bases and J 8 bases; nucleotides not matched to a gene: 12. Germline V gene lookup returns CDR1 MDHEN and CDR2 SYDVKM. The CDR3 extends over 14 amino acids. Here the CDR3 DNA reads TGTGCCAGCAGCCTCCTGGGGGACAGAAACGGCTACACCTTC. Protein: CASSLLGDRNGYTF.

This clone was detected a few times. The chain combines TRBV6-5 with TRBJ1-5, with D tentatively TRBD1 (6 bases). Germline V gene sequence: CDR1 MNHEY, CDR2 SVGAGI. The V and J ends lost 2 bases and 8 bases respectively, with 13 bases between them. The CDR3 sequence is 14 residues long. CDR3 nucleotides: TGTGCCAGCAGTTACAGCGGGGGCAGGGAGCCCCAGCATTTT. Translated, it gives CASSYSGGREPQHF.

The chain is built from TRBV30 and TRBJ2-1; perhaps TRBD1 as D (5 bases). With 2 bases removed from V and 7 bases from J, the gap between germline ends came to 18 bases. Germline CDR1 and CDR2: GTSNPN and SVGIG (reference sequence). The CDR3 covers 15 residues. The DNA of the CDR3 is TGTGCCTGGAGTCCGCCGGACACGGCGTTTAATGAGCAGTTCTTC. It translates to CAWSPPDTAFNEQFF.

Only a few counts were recorded for this clone. This chain uses TRBV6-1 with TRBJ1-5; maybe TRBD1 (6 bases). The length of the CDR3 is 13 residues. The V gene's germline CDR1 is MNHNS and CDR2 SASEGT. V shed 9 bases and J shed 4 bases, with 13 bases lying between them. The DNA of the CDR3 is TGTGCCAGTGCTAACAGGGAGAATCAGCCCCAGCATTTT. It yields the protein CASANRENQPQHF.

The sample holds a few counts of this clone. The V call is TRBV5-1, the J call TRBJ2-7; 8 nucleotides match TRBD1. This CDR3 has 14 residues. Trimming cost V 6 bases and J 3 bases; bases outside gene matches: 8. The germline V gene has CDR1 SGHRS and CDR2 YFSETQ. Here the CDR3 reads CASTAGQEGYEQYF. The CDR3 DNA follows: TGCGCCAGCACTGCGGGACAGGAAGGCTACGAGCAGTACTTC.

This clone occurred a few times. This rearrangement joins TRBV6-1 to TRBJ2-7, with D possibly matching TRBD2 (5 bases). CDR1 is MNHNS, CDR2 SASEGT, per germline. The CDR3 sequence is 15 residues long. V lost 3 bases, J lost 0 bases, and 12 bases lay in between. The DNA of the CDR3 is TGTGCCAGCAGTGAGTCGGCCGGGGACTCCTACGAGCAGTACTTC. This encodes CASSESAGDSYEQYF.

The J gene is TRBJ1-4, the V gene TRBV7-8, with D possibly TRBD1 on 5 matching bases. V was cut by 0 bases and J by 0 bases, with 11 bases left in between. The germline V gene encodes CDR1 SGHVS and CDR2 FQNEAQ. The CDR3 has 17 amino acids. The CDR3, as DNA: TGTGCCAGCAGCTTAGCCCCGCGACAGTCAACTAATGAAAAACTGTTTTTT. The encoded protein is CASSLAPRQSTNEKLFF.

The chain recombines TRBV18 with TRBJ2-1; maybe TRBD2 (6 bases). Germline assignment: CDR1 KGHSH and CDR2 LQKENI. The length of the CDR3 is 12 residues. Trimming took off 4 bases at V and 6 bases at J, with 7 bases between the two ends. The DNA of the CDR3 is TGTGCCAGCTCACTGGAGGGCAATGAGCAGTTCTTC. Translated, it gives CASSLEGNEQFF.

This clone showed up just a few times. The V gene is TRBV4-1, the J gene TRBJ1-1; tentative D call: TRBD1 (6 bases). V shed 4 bases and J shed 4 bases, with 19 bases lying between them. The CDR3 is 16 amino acids. CDR1 and CDR2 from the germline V gene are MGHRA and YSYEKL. The CDR3 DNA is TGCGCCAGCAGCCGAGACCTTGGGACACTGGCCACTGAAGCTTTCTTT. Residues: CASSRDLGTLATEAFF.

This clone has more than one count but fewer than ten. The chain carries TRBV4-1 and TRBJ1-5; D is ambiguous. There are 15 residues in the CDR3. CDR1 MGHRA and CDR2 YSYEKL come from the germline V gene. Trimming cost V 0 bases and J 6 bases, with 12 bases left between them. This chain's CDR3 is CASSQETYGGQPQHF. The CDR3 coding sequence is TGCGCCAGCAGCCAAGAAACATACGGAGGTCAGCCCCAGCATTTT.

This chain connects TRBV19 to TRBJ2-3; TRBD2 matches 7 bases. CDR1 and CDR2 from the germline V gene are LNHDA and SQIVND (reference sequence). V shed 3 bases and J 1 base; nucleotides not matched to a gene: 7. This CDR3 has 16 amino acids. This CDR3 reads CASSMDRGERTDTQYF. The CDR3 DNA sequence: TGTGCCAGTAGTATGGACCGGGGGGAACGCACAGATACGCAGTATTTT.

The chain joins TRBV4-1 to TRBJ2-3, with a tentative D call TRBD2 (6 bases). The CDR3 covers 14 residues. V lost 2 bases to trimming and J lost 5 bases, with 11 bases between them. Germline CDR1 MGHRA, CDR2 YSYEKL. The CDR3 DNA is TGCGCCAGCAGCCAAACTAGCAGGGAAGATACGCAGTATTTT. Residues: CASSQTSREDTQYF.